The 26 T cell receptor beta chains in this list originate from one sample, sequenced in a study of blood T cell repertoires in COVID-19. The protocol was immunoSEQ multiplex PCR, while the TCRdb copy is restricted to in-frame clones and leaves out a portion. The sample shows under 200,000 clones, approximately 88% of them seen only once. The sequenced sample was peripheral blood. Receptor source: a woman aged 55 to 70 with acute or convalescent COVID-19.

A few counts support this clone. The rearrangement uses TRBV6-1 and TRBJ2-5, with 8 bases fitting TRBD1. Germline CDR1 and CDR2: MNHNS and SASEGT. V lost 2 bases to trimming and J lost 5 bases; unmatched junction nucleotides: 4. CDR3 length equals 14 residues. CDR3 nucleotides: TGTGCCAGCAGTGAATTGACAGGGGTGGAGACCCAGTACTTC. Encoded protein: CASSELTGVETQYF.

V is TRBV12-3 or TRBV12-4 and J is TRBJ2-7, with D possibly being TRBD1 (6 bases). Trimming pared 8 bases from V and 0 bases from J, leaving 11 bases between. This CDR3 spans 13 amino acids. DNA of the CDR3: TGTGCCAGCGGGACACCCAGCTCCTACGAGCAGTACTTC. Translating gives CASGTPSSYEQYF.

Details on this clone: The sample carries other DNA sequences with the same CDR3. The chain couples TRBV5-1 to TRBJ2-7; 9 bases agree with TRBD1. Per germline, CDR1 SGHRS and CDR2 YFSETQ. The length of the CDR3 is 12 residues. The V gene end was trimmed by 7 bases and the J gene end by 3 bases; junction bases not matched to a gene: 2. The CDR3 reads CASSGQGYEQYF. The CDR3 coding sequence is TGCGCCAGCTCGGGACAGGGCTACGAGCAGTACTTC.

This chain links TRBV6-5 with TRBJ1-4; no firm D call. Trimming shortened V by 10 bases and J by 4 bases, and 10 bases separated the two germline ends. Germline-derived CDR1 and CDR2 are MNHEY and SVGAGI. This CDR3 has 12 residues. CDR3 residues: CATSRGNEKLFF. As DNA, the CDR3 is TGTGCCACCTCCCGGGGTAATGAAAAACTGTTTTTT.

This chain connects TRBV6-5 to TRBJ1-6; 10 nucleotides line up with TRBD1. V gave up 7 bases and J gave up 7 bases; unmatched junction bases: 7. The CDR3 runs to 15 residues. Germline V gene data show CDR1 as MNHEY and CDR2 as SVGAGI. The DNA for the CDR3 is TGTGCCAGCAACCAACCGGGACAGGGGAATTCACCCCTCCACTTT. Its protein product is CASNQPGQGNSPLHF.

CDR3 DNA: TGTGCCAGCAGTCCCCACCGGACAGGGTATGGCTACACCTTC. This sequence encodes CASSPHRTGYGYTF. The chain has TRBV28 and TRBJ1-2, with 8 bases that match TRBD1. Germline CDR1 and CDR2: MDHEN and SYDVKM. With V trimmed by 5 bases and J by 5 bases, 7 bases remained unmatched. The CDR3 totals 14 residues.

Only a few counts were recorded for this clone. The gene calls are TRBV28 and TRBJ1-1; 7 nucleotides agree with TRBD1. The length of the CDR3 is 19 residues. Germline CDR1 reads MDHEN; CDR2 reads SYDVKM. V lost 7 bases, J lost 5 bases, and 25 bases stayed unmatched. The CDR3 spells CASTPYLTGAEQRATEAFF. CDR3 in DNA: TGTGCCAGCACCCCTTATCTTACAGGGGCCGAACAAAGAGCTACTGAAGCTTTCTTT.

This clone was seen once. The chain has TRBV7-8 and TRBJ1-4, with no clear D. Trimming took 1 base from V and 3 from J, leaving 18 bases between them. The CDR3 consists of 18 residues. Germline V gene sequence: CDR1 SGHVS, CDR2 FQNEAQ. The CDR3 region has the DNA TGTGCCAGCAGCTTAGAGGTCCGAGGGCGGGGAGCTAATGAAAAACTGTTTTTT. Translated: CASSLEVRGRGANEKLFF.

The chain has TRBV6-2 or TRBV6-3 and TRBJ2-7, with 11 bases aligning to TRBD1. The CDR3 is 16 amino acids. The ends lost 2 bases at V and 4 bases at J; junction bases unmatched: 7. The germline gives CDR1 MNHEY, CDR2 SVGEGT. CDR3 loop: CASSYVFGTGGYEQYF. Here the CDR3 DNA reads TGTGCCAGCAGTTACGTCTTCGGGACAGGGGGATACGAGCAGTACTTC.

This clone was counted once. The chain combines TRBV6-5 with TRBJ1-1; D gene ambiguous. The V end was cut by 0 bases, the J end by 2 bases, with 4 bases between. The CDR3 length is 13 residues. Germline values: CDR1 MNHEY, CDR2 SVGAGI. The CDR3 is CASSYSSNTEAFF. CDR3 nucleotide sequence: TGTGCCAGCAGTTACTCGAGCAACACTGAAGCTTTCTTT.

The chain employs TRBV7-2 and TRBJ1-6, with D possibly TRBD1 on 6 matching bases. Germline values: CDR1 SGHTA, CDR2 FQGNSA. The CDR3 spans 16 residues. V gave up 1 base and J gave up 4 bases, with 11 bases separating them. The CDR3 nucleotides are TGTGCCAGCAGCTTAGGAGACAGGAGTTATAATTCACCCCTCCACTTT. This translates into CASSLGDRSYNSPLHF.

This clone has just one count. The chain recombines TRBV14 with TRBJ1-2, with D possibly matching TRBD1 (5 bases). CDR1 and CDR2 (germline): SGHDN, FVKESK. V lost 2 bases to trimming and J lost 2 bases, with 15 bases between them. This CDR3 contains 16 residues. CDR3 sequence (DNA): TGTGCCAGCAGCCAATACATGGGGCTTAGCAACTATGGCTACACCTTC. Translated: CASSQYMGLSNYGYTF.

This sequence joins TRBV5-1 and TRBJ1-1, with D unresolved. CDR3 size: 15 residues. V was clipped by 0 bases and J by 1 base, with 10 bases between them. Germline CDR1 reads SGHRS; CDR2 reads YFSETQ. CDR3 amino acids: CASSLEDKQNTEAFF. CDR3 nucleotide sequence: TGCGCCAGCAGCTTGGAAGACAAGCAGAACACTGAAGCTTTCTTT.

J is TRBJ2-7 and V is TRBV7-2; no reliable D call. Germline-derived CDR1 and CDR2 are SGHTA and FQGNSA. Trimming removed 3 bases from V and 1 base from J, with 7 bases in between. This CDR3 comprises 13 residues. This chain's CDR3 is CASSLHSSYEQYF. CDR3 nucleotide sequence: TGTGCCAGCAGCTTGCACAGTTCCTACGAGCAGTACTTC.

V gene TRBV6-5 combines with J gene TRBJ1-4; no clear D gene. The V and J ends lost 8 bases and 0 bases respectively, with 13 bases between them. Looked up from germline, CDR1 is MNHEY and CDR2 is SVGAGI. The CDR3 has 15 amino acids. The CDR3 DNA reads TGTGCCAGCCGGAGGCGGGAAGCAACTAATGAAAAACTGTTTTTT. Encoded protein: CASRRREATNEKLFF.

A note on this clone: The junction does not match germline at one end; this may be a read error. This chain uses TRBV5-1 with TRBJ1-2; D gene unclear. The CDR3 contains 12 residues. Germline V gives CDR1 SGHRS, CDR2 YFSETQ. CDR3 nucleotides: TGCGCCAGCAGCTTGAAGGGAGATGGTTACACCTTC. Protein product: CASSLKGDGYTF.

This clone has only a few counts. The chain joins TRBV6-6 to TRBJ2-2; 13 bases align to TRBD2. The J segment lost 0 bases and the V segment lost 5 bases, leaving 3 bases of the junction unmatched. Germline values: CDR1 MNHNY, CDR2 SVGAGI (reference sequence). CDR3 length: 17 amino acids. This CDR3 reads CASSRGLAGSNTGELFF. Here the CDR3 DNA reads TGTGCCAGCAGTCGGGGACTAGCGGGGTCGAACACCGGGGAGCTGTTTTTT.

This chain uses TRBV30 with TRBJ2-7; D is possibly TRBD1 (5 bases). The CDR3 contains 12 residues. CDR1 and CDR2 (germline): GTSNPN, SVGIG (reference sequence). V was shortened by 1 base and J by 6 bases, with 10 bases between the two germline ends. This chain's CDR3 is CAWSEGRTEQYF. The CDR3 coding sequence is TGTGCCTGGAGTGAGGGGCGAACCGAGCAGTACTTC.

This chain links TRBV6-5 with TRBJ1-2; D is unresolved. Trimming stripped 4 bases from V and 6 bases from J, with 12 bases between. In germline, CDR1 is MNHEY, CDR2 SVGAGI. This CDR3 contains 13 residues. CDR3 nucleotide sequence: TGTGCCAGCAGTTCTGGCCATTCCCATGGCTACACCTTC. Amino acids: CASSSGHSHGYTF.

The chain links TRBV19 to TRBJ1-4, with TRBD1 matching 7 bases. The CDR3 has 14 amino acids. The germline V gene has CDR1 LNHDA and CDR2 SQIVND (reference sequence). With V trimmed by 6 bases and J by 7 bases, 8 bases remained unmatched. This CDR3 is CASRTRDRSEKLFF. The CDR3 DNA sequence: TGTGCCAGTAGAACCCGGGACAGAAGTGAAAAACTGTTTTTT.

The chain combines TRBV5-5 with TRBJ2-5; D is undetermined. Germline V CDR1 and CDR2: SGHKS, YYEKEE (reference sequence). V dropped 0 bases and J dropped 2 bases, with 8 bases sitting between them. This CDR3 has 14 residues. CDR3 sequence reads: CASSLGPQQETQYF. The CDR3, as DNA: TGTGCCAGCAGCTTGGGGCCCCAACAAGAGACCCAGTACTTC.

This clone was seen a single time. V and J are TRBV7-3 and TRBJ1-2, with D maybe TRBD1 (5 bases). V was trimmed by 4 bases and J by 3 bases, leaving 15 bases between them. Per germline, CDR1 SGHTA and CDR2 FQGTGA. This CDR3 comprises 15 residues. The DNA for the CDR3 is TGTGCCAGCAGCTCCGCCGGCAGGGTGGACTATGGCTACACCTTC. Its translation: CASSSAGRVDYGYTF.

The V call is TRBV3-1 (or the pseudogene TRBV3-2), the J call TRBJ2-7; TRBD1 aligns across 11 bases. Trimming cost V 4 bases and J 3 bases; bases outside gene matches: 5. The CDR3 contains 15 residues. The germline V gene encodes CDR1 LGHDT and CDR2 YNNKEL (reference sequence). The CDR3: CASSPAGTGGYEQYF. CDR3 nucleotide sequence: TGTGCCAGCAGCCCGGCCGGGACAGGGGGCTACGAGCAGTACTTC.

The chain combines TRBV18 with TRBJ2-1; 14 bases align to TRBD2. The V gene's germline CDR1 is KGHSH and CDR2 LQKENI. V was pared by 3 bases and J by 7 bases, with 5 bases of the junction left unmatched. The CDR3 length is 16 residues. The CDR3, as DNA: TGTGCCAGCTCACCCCTGGGACTAGCGGGGGTGAATGAGCAGTTCTTC. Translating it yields CASSPLGLAGVNEQFF.

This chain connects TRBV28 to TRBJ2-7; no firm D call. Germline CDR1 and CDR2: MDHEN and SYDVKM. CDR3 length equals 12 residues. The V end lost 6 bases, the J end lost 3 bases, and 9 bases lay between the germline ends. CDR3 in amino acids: CASRTNLYEQYF. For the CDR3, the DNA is TGTGCCAGCAGAACAAACCTCTACGAGCAGTACTTC.

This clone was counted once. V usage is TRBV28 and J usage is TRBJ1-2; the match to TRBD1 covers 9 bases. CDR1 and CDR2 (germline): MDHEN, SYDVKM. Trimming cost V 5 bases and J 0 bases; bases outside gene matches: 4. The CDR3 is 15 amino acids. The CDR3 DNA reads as TGTGCCAGCAGTATCCGGACAGGGGCTAACTATGGCTACACCTTC. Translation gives CASSIRTGANYGYTF.